These 30 T cell receptor beta chains originate from one sample sequenced in a study of cytomegalovirus exposure and HLA in healthy donors. It was with 60 Vbeta and 13 Jbeta primers that the PCR ran. Measured with immunoSEQ multiplex PCR; TCRdb has only the in-frame clones, and not every one. Among around 100,000 clones listed, 65% to 75% were seen once. Sequenced input: PBMCs. The receptors were gathered from a man aged 40-55 years in good health and CMV-seropositive.

This sequence joins TRBV7-8 and TRBJ2-5; 7 positions match TRBD2. This CDR3 has 13 residues. The V segment lost 3 bases and the J segment 5 bases; nucleotides outside the gene matches: 3. Germline assignment: CDR1 SGHVS and CDR2 FQNEAQ. For the CDR3, the DNA is TGTGCCAGCAGCTTCGGGACTAAGGAGACCCAGTACTTC. It encodes CASSFGTKETQYF.

This chain links TRBV5-1 with TRBJ1-6; D not resolved. CDR1 and CDR2 from the germline V gene are SGHRS and YFSETQ. The germline V and J ends were trimmed by 4 bases and 4 bases, with 9 bases remaining between them. The CDR3 covers 14 residues. The CDR3 here is CASSPEAYNSPLHF. Written as DNA, the CDR3 is TGCGCCAGCAGCCCGGAGGCATATAATTCACCCCTCCACTTT.

The chain uses TRBV6-5 and TRBJ2-1; 7 bases fit TRBD2. J lost 10 bases, V lost 4 bases, and 7 bases had no gene match. CDR3 length: 13 residues. CDR1 MNHEY and CDR2 SVGAGI come from the germline V gene. The CDR3 sequence is CASSWRAGREQFF. For the CDR3, the DNA is TGTGCCAGCAGTTGGAGAGCGGGAAGGGAGCAGTTCTTC.

This clone was seen only once. The chain is built from TRBV19 and TRBJ2-5, with D perhaps TRBD2 (6 bases). The CDR3 is made up of 14 amino acids. Trimming took 4 bases from V and 6 from J, leaving 15 bases between them. Germline assignment: CDR1 LNHDA and CDR2 SQIVND (reference sequence). The CDR3 spells CASSNGGVGKTQYF. CDR3 DNA: TGTGCCAGTAGTAACGGGGGAGTAGGAAAGACCCAGTACTTC. Full variable domain (outside the CDR3, taken from reference TRBV19 and TRBJ2-5): DGGITQSPKYLFRKEGQNVTLSCEQNLNHDAMYWYRQDPGQGLRLIYYSQIVNDFQKGDIAEGYSVSREKKESFPLTVTSAQKNPTAFYLCASSNGGVGKTQYFGPGTRLLVL.

The chain is built from TRBV9 and TRBJ2-1, with 12 positions matching TRBD2. The germline gives CDR1 SGDLS, CDR2 YYNGEE. The CDR3 covers 15 residues. The V and J ends lost 1 base and 6 bases, in that order; junction bases with no gene match: 2. CDR3 residues: CASSVLAGGGNEQFF. CDR3 DNA sequence: TGTGCCAGCAGCGTACTAGCGGGAGGGGGCAATGAGCAGTTCTTC.

This chain connects TRBV7-2 to TRBJ2-7; no definite D call. V shed 1 base and J shed 2 bases, with 15 bases lying between them. This CDR3 contains 16 residues. Germline CDR1 and CDR2: SGHTA and FQGNSA. Here the CDR3 reads CASSLGTSSRTYEQYF. CDR3 sequence (DNA): TGTGCCAGCAGCTTAGGAACATCCTCTAGAACCTACGAGCAGTACTTC.

The V call is TRBV13, the J call TRBJ1-1, with 7 bases identical to TRBD1. V dropped 6 bases and J dropped 2; count of bases not matched to a gene: 6. CDR1 and CDR2 (germline): PRHDT, FYEKMQ (reference sequence). The CDR3 contains 14 residues. The CDR3 loop is CASRSRGINTEAFF. CDR3 nucleotides: TGTGCCAGCAGGAGCAGGGGGATAAACACTGAAGCTTTCTTT.

This clone turned up a few times. The chain carries TRBV29-1 and TRBJ2-4; D unclear. Trimming cost V 0 bases and J 13 bases, with 13 bases left between them. This CDR3 is 12 amino acids long. Germline V CDR1 and CDR2: SQVTM, ANQGSEA. CDR3 DNA sequence: TGCAGCGTTGAAGATCAGGTCAGGCGACAGTACTTC. Amino acids: CSVEDQVRRQYF.

The CDR3 is CAWNPGTSGGADTQYF. The CDR3 DNA reads as TGTGCCTGGAACCCAGGGACTAGCGGGGGGGCAGATACGCAGTATTTT. The J gene is TRBJ2-3, the V gene TRBV30, with 16 nucleotides matching TRBD2. In germline, CDR1 is GTSNPN, CDR2 SVGIG (reference sequence). The length of the CDR3 is 16 residues. V trimming: 4 bases; J trimming: 4 bases; junction bases outside the gene matches: 5. Full variable domain (outside the CDR3, taken from reference TRBV30 and TRBJ2-3): SQTIHQWPATLVQPVGSPLSLECTVEGTSNPNLYWYRQAAGRGLQLLFYSVGIGQISSEVPQNLSASRPQDRQFILSSKKLLLSDSGFYLCAWNPGTSGGADTQYFGPGTRLTVL.

CDR3 sequence reads: CASSGVAKNIQYF. As DNA, the CDR3 is TGTGCCAGCAGTGGAGTAGCCAAAAACATTCAGTACTTC. The chain is built from TRBV6-1 and TRBJ2-4; D unclear. The CDR3 consists of 13 residues. The V end was cut by 4 bases, the J end by 0 bases, with 4 bases between. Germline V gene lookup returns CDR1 MNHNS and CDR2 SASEGT.

This chain links TRBV29-1 with TRBJ2-7; D is possibly TRBD1 (5 bases). CDR3 length: 12 amino acids. Germline V gene sequence: CDR1 SQVTM, CDR2 ANQGSEA. Trimming took off 4 bases at V and 1 base at J, with 8 bases between the two ends. CDR3 nucleotide sequence: TGCAGCGTTGCAGGGCAGTCCTACGAGCAGTACTTC. Protein sequence: CSVAGQSYEQYF.

This clone was detected a few times. V is TRBV5-4 and J is TRBJ1-2; TRBD1 matches 7 bases. V lost 0 bases to trimming and J lost 13 bases; unmatched junction nucleotides: 12. CDR1 is SGHNT and CDR2 is YYREEE in the germline V gene (reference sequence). CDR3 length equals 14 residues. This CDR3 is CASSLELAGGECTF. The CDR3, as DNA: TGTGCCAGCAGCTTGGAATTGGCAGGGGGTGAGTGCACCTTC.

The rearrangement joins TRBV27 to TRBJ2-7; 9 bases line up with TRBD1. Looked up from germline, CDR1 is MNHEY and CDR2 is SMNVEV (reference sequence). CDR3 size: 15 residues. Trimming removed 7 bases from V and 2 bases from J; junction bases left unmatched: 9. DNA for the CDR3: TGTGCCAGCAAAGGGACAGGGACCTTTCCCTACGAGCAGTACTTC. This encodes CASKGTGTFPYEQYF.

This rearrangement joins TRBV15 to TRBJ1-2, with a weak D call TRBD1 (5 bases). The CDR3 contains 14 residues. The V end was cut by 4 bases, the J end by 7 bases, with 16 bases between. Germline values: CDR1 LNHNV, CDR2 YYDKDF (reference sequence). CDR3 DNA sequence: TGTGCCACCAGCAATCCTTGGGGGGGGATTGGCTACACCTTC. Translated, it gives CATSNPWGGIGYTF.

The V gene is TRBV7-2, the J gene TRBJ1-1; D might be TRBD1 (5 bases). CDR3 length: 16 amino acids. Per the germline V gene, CDR1 is SGHTA and CDR2 is FQGNSA. Trimming took 2 bases from V and 1 from J, leaving 14 bases between them. The chain's CDR3 is CASSLYSWGENTEAFF. The CDR3 DNA sequence: TGTGCCAGCAGCTTATATTCGTGGGGGGAGAACACTGAAGCTTTCTTT.

This clone was counted between two and nine times. The chain carries TRBV5-4 and TRBJ1-2, with D possibly matching TRBD1 (5 bases). Trimming left V 7 bases short and J 4 bases short, with 17 bases between. Germline V gives CDR1 SGHNT, CDR2 YYREEE (reference sequence). The CDR3 has 14 residues. Here the CDR3 reads CASERQGVGYGYTF. The CDR3 DNA follows: TGTGCCAGCGAAAGGCAGGGTGTAGGCTATGGCTACACCTTC.

The rearrangement joins TRBV5-1 to TRBJ1-5; TRBD1 is a possible D gene (6 bases). V was shortened by 2 bases and J by 10 bases, with 19 bases between the two germline ends. CDR1 is SGHRS, CDR2 YFSETQ, per germline. The CDR3 loop spans 15 amino acids. The CDR3 sequence is CASSFQGPPRDPQHF. The CDR3 DNA reads as TGCGCCAGCAGCTTCCAGGGGCCGCCTCGTGACCCCCAGCATTTT.

A few counts support this clone. V and J are TRBV4-3 and TRBJ1-2, with D perhaps TRBD1 (6 bases). The CDR3 has 14 amino acids. CDR1 is LGHNA and CDR2 is YSLEER in the germline V gene. Trimming shortened V by 0 bases and J by 4 bases, and 9 bases separated the two germline ends. The CDR3 loop is CASSQDARGYGYTF. The CDR3, as DNA: TGCGCCAGCAGCCAAGATGCCAGGGGCTATGGCTACACCTTC.

V is TRBV4-2 and J is TRBJ2-3; D is uncertain. V gave up 1 base and J gave up 1 base, with 6 bases separating them. The CDR3 sequence is 14 residues long. In germline, CDR1 is LGHNA, CDR2 YNFKEQ. CDR3 residues: CASSQGAGTDTQYF. For the CDR3, the DNA is TGTGCCAGCAGCCAAGGGGCAGGCACAGATACGCAGTATTTT.

The chain is built from TRBV11-2 and TRBJ1-1; 7 bases agree with TRBD1. The CDR3 has 14 amino acids. V dropped 5 bases and J dropped 1; count of bases not matched to a gene: 4. Germline V gene lookup returns CDR1 SGHAT and CDR2 FQNNGV. CDR3 sequence (DNA): TGTGCCAGCAGCCTAGGACAGGCGAACACTGAAGCTTTCTTT. Translated: CASSLGQANTEAFF.

The rearrangement links TRBV6-5 to TRBJ1-3; a weak D match, TRBD1 (5 bases). V was clipped by 8 bases and J by 2 bases, with 16 bases between them. The CDR3 runs to 15 residues. The V gene's germline CDR1 is MNHEY and CDR2 SVGAGI. The chain's CDR3 is CASFSHWGAGNTIYF. The CDR3 DNA sequence: TGTGCCAGCTTTTCCCACTGGGGCGCTGGAAACACCATATATTTT.

The CDR3 loop is CASSLVRGPKSNQPQHF. The DNA for the CDR3 is TGTGCCAGCAGCTTAGTGAGGGGGCCTAAAAGCAATCAGCCCCAGCATTTT. The chain recombines TRBV11-2 with TRBJ1-5; 7 bases match TRBD1. V trimming: 1 base; J trimming: 1 base; junction bases outside the gene matches: 7. Germline loops: CDR1 SGHAT, CDR2 FQNNGV. This CDR3 spans 17 amino acids.

This clone has only a few counts. V usage is TRBV18 and J usage is TRBJ1-1; TRBD1 matches at 8 bases. CDR1 is KGHSH, CDR2 LQKENI, per germline. The length of the CDR3 is 14 residues. Losses at the gene ends were 3 bases for V and 4 bases for J; bases not matched to a gene: 4. The chain's CDR3 is CASSPFDRGTEAFF. The CDR3 DNA follows: TGTGCCAGCTCACCGTTCGACAGGGGCACTGAAGCTTTCTTT.

The chain joins TRBV11-2 to TRBJ2-7, with D possibly TRBD1 on 5 matching bases. This CDR3 has 16 amino acids. Trimming stripped 0 bases from V and 2 bases from J, with 14 bases between. The germline V gene encodes CDR1 SGHAT and CDR2 FQNNGV. The CDR3 spells CASSLEGRGRPYEQYF. In DNA form, the CDR3 reads TGTGCCAGCAGCTTAGAGGGAAGGGGCCGCCCCTACGAGCAGTACTTC.

This clone was seen just once. V gene TRBV6-4 combines with J gene TRBJ1-1; possibly TRBD1 for D (6 bases). V lost 6 bases to trimming and J lost 4 bases, with 15 bases between them. The CDR3 spans 14 residues. CDR1 and CDR2 from the germline V gene are MRHNA and SNTAGT. The CDR3 region has the DNA TGTGCCAGCAGACAGGGTACGGATGGCACTGAAGCTTTCTTT. Translating gives CASRQGTDGTEAFF.

The V call is TRBV7-9, the J call TRBJ1-3; D ambiguous. The CDR3 runs to 14 residues. Germline V gene sequence: CDR1 SEHNR, CDR2 FQNEAQ (reference sequence). Trimming cost V 5 bases and J 5 bases, with 13 bases left between them. CDR3 in amino acids: CASSAGLGRNTIYF. The CDR3 DNA is TGTGCCAGCAGCGCCGGACTAGGGCGAAACACCATATATTTT.

The genes are TRBV7-6 and TRBJ1-5; 9 bases align to TRBD1. The CDR3 consists of 15 residues. The germline V gene has CDR1 SGHVS and CDR2 FNYEAQ. V shed 3 bases and J 5 bases; nucleotides not matched to a gene: 5. The CDR3 is CASSFGQGWDQPQHF. Written as DNA, the CDR3 is TGTGCCAGCAGCTTCGGACAGGGGTGGGATCAGCCCCAGCATTTT. The whole variable domain, remainder taken from reference TRBV7-6 and TRBJ1-5, is GAGVSQSPRYKVTKRGQDVALRCDPISGHVSLYWYRQALGQGPEFLTYFNYEAQQDKSGLPNDRFSAERPEGSISTLTIQRTEQRDSAMYRCASSFGQGWDQPQHFGDGTRLSIL.

This clone has a handful of counts. The chain uses TRBV20-1 and TRBJ2-1; D remains unclear. The CDR3 has 11 residues. Looked up from germline, CDR1 is DFQATT and CDR2 is SNEGSKA (reference sequence). Trimming took off 6 bases at V and 9 bases at J, with 12 bases between the two ends. This chain's CDR3 is CSAGSSGEQFF. CDR3 DNA: TGCAGTGCCGGCTCGTCGGGTGAGCAGTTCTTC.

The chain carries TRBV4-2 and TRBJ1-4; D perhaps matches TRBD1 (5 bases). The germline gives CDR1 LGHNA, CDR2 YNFKEQ. This CDR3 contains 15 residues. The germline V and J ends were trimmed by 4 bases and 4 bases, with 13 bases remaining between them. The CDR3 region has the DNA TGTGCCAGCAGCCCTTCCAGGGAATATAATGAAAAACTGTTTTTT. Translation: CASSPSREYNEKLFF.

This clone has just a few counts. The rearrangement uses TRBV9 and TRBJ2-1; D possibly corresponds to TRBD2 (6 bases). V was pared by 0 bases and J by 6 bases, with 13 bases between. Germline CDR1 reads SGDLS; CDR2 reads YYNGEE. This CDR3 spans 15 amino acids. CDR3: CASSVGGGKVNEQFF. In nucleotides, the CDR3 is TGTGCCAGCAGCGTAGGCGGCGGGAAGGTCAATGAGCAGTTCTTC.